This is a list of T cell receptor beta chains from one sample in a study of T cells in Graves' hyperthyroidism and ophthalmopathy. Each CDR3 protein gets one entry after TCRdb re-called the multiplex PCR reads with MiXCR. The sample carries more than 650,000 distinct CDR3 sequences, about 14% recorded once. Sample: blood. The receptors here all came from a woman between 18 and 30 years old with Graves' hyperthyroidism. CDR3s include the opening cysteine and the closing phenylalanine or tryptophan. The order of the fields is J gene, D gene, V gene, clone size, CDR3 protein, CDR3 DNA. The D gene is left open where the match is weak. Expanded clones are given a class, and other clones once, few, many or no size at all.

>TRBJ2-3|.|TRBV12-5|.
CASGGSGYTDTQYF
TGTGCTAGTGGAGGTAGCGGATACACAGATACGCAGTATTTT
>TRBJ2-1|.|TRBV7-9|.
CASSLPDSGDEQFF
TGTGCCAGCAGCCTACCGGACTCCGGGGATGAGCAGTTCTTC
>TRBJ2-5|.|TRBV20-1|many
CSARMGRETQYF
TGCAGTGCTAGAATGGGACGGGAGACCCAGTACTTC
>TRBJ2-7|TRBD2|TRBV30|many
CAWRASGRSYEQYF
TGTGCCTGGAGGGCTAGCGGGAGGAGCTACGAGCAGTACTTC
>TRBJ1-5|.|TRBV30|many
CAGGLNQPQHF
TGTGCCGGGGGGCTGAATCAGCCCCAGCATTTT
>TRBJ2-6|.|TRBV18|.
CASSPRIGSGANVLTF
TGTGCCAGCTCACCTAGGATCGGCTCTGGGGCCAACGTCCTGACTTTC
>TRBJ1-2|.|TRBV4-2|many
CASSPVEPRTYGYTF
TGTGCCAGCAGCCCGGTTGAACCTAGGACCTATGGCTACACCTTC
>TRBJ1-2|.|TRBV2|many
CASNPPVGVGYTF
TGTGCCAGCAACCCCCCCGTCGGAGTCGGCTACACCTTC
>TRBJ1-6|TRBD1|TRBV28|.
CASSPTPGQGDSPLHF
TGTGCCAGCAGTCCTACCCCGGGACAGGGGGATTCACCCCTCCACTTT
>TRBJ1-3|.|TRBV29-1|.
CSAISNTIYF
TGCAGCGCAATCTCTAACACCATATATTTT
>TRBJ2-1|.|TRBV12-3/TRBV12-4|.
CASSLRGIDSYNEQFF
TGTGCCAGCAGTTTGCGGGGTATCGACTCCTACAATGAGCAGTTCTTC
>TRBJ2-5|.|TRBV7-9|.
CASSPVQAGRETQYF
TGTGCCAGCAGCCCCGTTCAGGCGGGAAGGGAGACCCAGTACTTC
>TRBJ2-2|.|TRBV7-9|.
CASSIGLAWSGELFF
TGTGCCAGTAGTATAGGACTCGCCTGGAGCGGGGAGCTGTTTTTT
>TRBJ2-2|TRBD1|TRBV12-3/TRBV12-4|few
CASTPGTGATGELFF
TGTGCCAGCACCCCTGGGACAGGGGCCACCGGGGAGCTGTTTTTT
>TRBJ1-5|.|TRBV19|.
CASSPGRVESNQPQHF
TGTGCCAGTAGTCCAGGAAGGGTCGAAAGCAATCAGCCCCAGCATTTT
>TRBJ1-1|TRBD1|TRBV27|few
CASSLRGTVSQKFAEAFF
TGTGCCAGCTCCCTTCGAGGGACAGTTAGTCAGAAATTTGCTGAAGCTTTCTTT
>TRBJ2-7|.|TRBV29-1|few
CSVATGKRSYEQYF
TGCAGCGTTGCCACAGGTAAAAGGTCATACGAGCAGTACTTC
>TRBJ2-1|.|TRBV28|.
CASSFRGAGSYNEQFF
TGTGCCAGCAGTTTTAGGGGGGCAGGCTCCTACAATGAGCAGTTCTTC
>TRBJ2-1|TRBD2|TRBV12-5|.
CASGLGRGAGTENEQFF
TGTGCTAGTGGTTTGGGGCGGGGGGCGGGAACCGAGAATGAGCAGTTCTTC
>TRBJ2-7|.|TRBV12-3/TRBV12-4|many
CASSLTGSGYEQYF
TGTGCCAGCAGCCTCACAGGGTCGGGTTACGAGCAGTACTTC
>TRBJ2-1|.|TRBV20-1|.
CSARSADSYNEQFF
TGCAGTGCTCGATCGGCGGACTCCTACAATGAGCAGTTCTTC
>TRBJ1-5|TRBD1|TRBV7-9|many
CASSPGTVSNQPQHF
TGTGCCAGCAGCCCCGGGACAGTTAGCAATCAGCCCCAGCATTTT
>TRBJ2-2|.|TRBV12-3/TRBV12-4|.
CASRLYATLVGELFF
TGTGCCAGCCGTCTTTACGCTACCTTGGTGGGGGAGCTGTTTTTT
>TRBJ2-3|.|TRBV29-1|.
CSVGQGITDTQYF
TGCAGCGTTGGGCAGGGGATCACAGATACGCAGTATTTT
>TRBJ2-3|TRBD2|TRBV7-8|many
CASSPWERESSTDTQYF
TGTGCCAGCAGCCCGTGGGAGCGGGAGTCGAGCACAGATACGCAGTATTTT
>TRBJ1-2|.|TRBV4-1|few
CASSRERRANYGYTF
TGCGCCAGCAGCCGCGAAAGGAGAGCTAACTATGGCTACACCTTC
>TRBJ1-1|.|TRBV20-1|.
CSAGYKAGAFF
TGCAGTGCTGGCTACAAGGCTGGAGCTTTCTTT
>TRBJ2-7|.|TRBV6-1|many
CASSRDSISYEQYF
TGTGCCAGCAGTCGGGACTCTATCTCCTACGAGCAGTACTTC
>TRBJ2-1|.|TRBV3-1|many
CASSHEGYYNEQFF
TGTGCCAGCAGCCACGAAGGGTACTACAATGAGCAGTTCTTC
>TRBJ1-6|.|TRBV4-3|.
CASSQDNDSPLHF
TGCGCCAGCAGCCAAGATAACGATTCACCCCTCCACTTT
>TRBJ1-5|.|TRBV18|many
CASSPLAGTSQPQHF
TGTGCCAGCTCACCTCTGGCAGGGACAAGTCAGCCCCAGCATTTT
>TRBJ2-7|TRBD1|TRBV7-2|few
CASSLEGTGGNEQYF
TGTGCCAGCAGCTTAGAAGGGACAGGGGGAAACGAGCAGTACTTC
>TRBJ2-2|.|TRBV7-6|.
CASSLGPGTGELFF
TGTGCCAGCAGCTTAGGTCCGGGTACCGGGGAGCTGTTTTTT
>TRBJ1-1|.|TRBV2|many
CASSDLRYGGGDTEAFF
TGTGCCAGCAGTGACCTAAGGTATGGGGGGGGTGACACTGAAGCTTTCTTT
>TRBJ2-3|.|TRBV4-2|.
CASSQGDKNPDTQYF
TGTGCCAGCAGCCAAGGGGACAAGAATCCAGATACGCAGTATTTT
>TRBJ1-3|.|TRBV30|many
CAWTSKGVTSGNTIYF
TGTGCCTGGACAAGTAAGGGGGTTACCTCTGGAAACACCATATATTTT
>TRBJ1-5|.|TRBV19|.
CASSPRGHRRQPQHF
TGTGCCAGTAGTCCCCGGGGACATCGTCGCCAGCCCCAGCATTTT
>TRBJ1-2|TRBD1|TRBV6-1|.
CASSYSSGTGVGYTF
TGTGCCAGCAGTTATTCCTCCGGGACAGGGGTGGGCTACACCTTC
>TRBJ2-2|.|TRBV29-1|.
CSVVWGAYGELFF
TGCAGCGTTGTCTGGGGGGCGTACGGGGAGCTGTTTTTT
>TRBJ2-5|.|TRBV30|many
CAWSVSVQQETQYF
TGTGCCTGGAGTGTATCAGTACAACAAGAGACCCAGTACTTC
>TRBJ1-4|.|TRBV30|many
CAWSVRPYFATNEKLFF
TGTGCCTGGAGTGTTCGTCCGTACTTTGCAACTAATGAAAAACTGTTTTTT
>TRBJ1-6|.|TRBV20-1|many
CSARGAGMTDSPLHF
TGCAGTGCTAGAGGCGCAGGGATGACGGATTCACCCCTCCACTTT